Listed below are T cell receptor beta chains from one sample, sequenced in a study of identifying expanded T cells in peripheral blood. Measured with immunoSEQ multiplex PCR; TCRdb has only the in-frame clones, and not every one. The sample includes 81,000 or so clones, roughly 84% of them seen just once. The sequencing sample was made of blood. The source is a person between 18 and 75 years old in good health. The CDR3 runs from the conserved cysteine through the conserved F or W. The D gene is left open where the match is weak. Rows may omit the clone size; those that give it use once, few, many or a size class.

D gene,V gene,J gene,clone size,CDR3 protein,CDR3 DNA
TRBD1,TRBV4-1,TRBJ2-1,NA,CASSRQGVGNEQFF,TGCGCCAGCAGCCGACAGGGGGTTGGTAATGAGCAGTTCTTC
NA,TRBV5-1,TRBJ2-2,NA,CASSSGQSTGELFF,TGCGCCAGCAGCTCCGGACAGTCAACCGGGGAGCTGTTTTTT
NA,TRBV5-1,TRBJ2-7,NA,CASSPSGYEQYF,TGCGCCAGCAGTCCGTCGGGCTACGAGCAGTACTTC
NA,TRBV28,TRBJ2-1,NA,CASSPKPGSPYNEQFF,TGTGCCAGCAGCCCTAAGCCCGGGAGCCCCTACAATGAGCAGTTCTTC
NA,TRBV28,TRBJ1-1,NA,CAAGREVNTEAFF,TGTGCCGCAGGGCGAGAAGTGAACACTGAAGCTTTCTTT
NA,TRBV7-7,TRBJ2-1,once,CASSSDSYNEQFF,TGTGCTAGCAGCTCCGACTCCTACAATGAGCAGTTCTTC
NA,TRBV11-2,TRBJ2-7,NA,CASSLGATGSDEQYF,TGTGCCAGCAGCTTAGGGGCCACAGGGTCCGACGAGCAGTACTTC
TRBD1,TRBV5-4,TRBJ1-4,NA,CASSPGGIANEKLFF,TGTGCCAGCAGCCCAGGGGGCATAGCTAATGAAAAACTGTTTTTT
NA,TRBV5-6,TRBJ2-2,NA,CASSPYLRGFTGELFF,TGTGCCAGCAGCCCCTATCTTAGAGGATTCACCGGGGAGCTGTTTTTT
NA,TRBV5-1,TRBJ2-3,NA,CASGRGSTDTQYF,TGCGCCAGTGGGCGGGGTAGCACAGATACGCAGTATTTT
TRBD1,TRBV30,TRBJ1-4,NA,CAWSVTGGFEKLFF,TGTGCCTGGAGTGTAACAGGGGGTTTCGAAAAACTGTTTTTT
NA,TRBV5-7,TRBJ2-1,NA,CASSLDDLGNEQFF,TGTGCCAGCAGCTTGGATGATCTTGGCAATGAGCAGTTCTTC
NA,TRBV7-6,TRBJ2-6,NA,CASSLAAGSSSGANVLTF,TGTGCCAGCAGCTTAGCCGCCGGAAGTTCCTCTGGGGCCAACGTCCTGACTTTC
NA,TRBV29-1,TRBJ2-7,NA,CSVEVAKYEQYF,TGCAGCGTTGAAGTGGCTAAATACGAGCAGTACTTC
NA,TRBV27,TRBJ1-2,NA,CASSSTGLSGYTF,TGTGCCAGCAGTTCTACAGGGTTGTCTGGCTACACCTTC
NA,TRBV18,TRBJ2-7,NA,CASSPPNGYEQYF,TGTGCCAGCTCACCACCGAACGGGTACGAGCAGTACTTC
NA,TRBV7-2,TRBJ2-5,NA,CASSRGLVVETQYF,TGTGCCAGCAGTCGCGGACTCGTGGTAGAGACCCAGTACTTC
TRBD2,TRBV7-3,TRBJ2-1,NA,CASSPTSDNEQFF,TGTGCCAGCAGCCCGACTAGCGACAATGAGCAGTTCTTC
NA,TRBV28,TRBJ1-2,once,CASSRWQEGYTF,TGTGCCAGCAGTCGATGGCAAGAGGGCTACACCTTC
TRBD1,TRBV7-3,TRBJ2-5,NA,CASSPRTGLGETQYF,TGTGCCAGCAGCCCCCGGACAGGATTGGGGGAGACCCAGTACTTC
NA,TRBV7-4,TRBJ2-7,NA,CASSPATDSSYEQYF,TGTGCCAGCAGCCCCGCGACGGATAGCTCCTACGAGCAGTACTTC
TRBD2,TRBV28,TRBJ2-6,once,CASSHSGANNVLTF,TGTGCCAGCAGCCACAGCGGGGCAAACAACGTCCTGACTTTC
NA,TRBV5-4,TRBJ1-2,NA,CASSFDVYGYTF,TGTGCCAGCAGCTTCGACGTTTATGGCTACACCTTC
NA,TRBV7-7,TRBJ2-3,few,CASSLGPTDTQYF,TGTGCTAGCAGCTTAGGGCCTACGGATACGCAGTATTTT
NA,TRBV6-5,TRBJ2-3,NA,CASSYSQGSDTQYF,TGTGCCAGCAGTTATTCACAGGGCTCAGATACGCAGTATTTT
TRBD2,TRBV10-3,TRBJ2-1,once,CAISEHEGDTGGEYNEQFF,TGTGCCATCAGTGAACACGAGGGGGATACGGGAGGGGAATACAATGAGCAGTTCTTC
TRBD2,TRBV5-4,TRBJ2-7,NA,CASSLGATSGRMGEQYF,TGTGCCAGCAGCTTGGGGGCGACTAGCGGGAGGATGGGCGAGCAGTACTTC
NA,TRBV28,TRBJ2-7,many,CASSLGIGYEQYF,TGTGCCAGCAGTTTAGGGATTGGCTACGAGCAGTACTTC
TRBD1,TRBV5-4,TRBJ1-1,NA,CASSPIDRDSTEAFF,TGTGCCAGCAGCCCCATCGACAGGGACTCCACTGAAGCTTTCTTT
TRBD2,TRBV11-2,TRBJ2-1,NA,CASRLAGEGNEQFF,TGTGCCAGCAGACTAGCGGGAGAAGGTAATGAGCAGTTCTTC
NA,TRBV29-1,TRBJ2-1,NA,CSAGADNEQFF,TGCAGCGCTGGGGCCGACAATGAGCAGTTCTTC
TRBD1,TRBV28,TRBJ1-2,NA,CATIPPGGQGNYGYTF,TGTGCCACCATACCGCCGGGGGGACAGGGGAACTATGGCTACACCTTC
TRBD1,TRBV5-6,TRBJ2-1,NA,CASSWGQGRANEQFF,TGTGCCAGCAGCTGGGGACAGGGTCGTGCCAATGAGCAGTTCTTC
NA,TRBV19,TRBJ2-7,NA,CASSMDPGHSYEQYF,TGTGCCAGTAGTATGGATCCGGGACACTCCTACGAGCAGTACTTC
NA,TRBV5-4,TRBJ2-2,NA,CASSLDRGPVNTGELFF,TGTGCCAGCAGCTTGGACCGGGGGCCCGTGAACACCGGGGAGCTGTTTTTT
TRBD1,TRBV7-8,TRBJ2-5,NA,CASSQPGTEQETQYF,TGTGCCAGCAGCCAGCCCGGGACAGAGCAAGAGACCCAGTACTTC
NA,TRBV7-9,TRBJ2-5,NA,CASSNPGGWETQYF,TGTGCCAGCAGCAACCCTGGGGGTTGGGAGACCCAGTACTTC
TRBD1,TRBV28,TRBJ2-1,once,CASRRQGARGNEQFF,TGTGCCAGCAGACGACAGGGGGCGAGGGGGAATGAGCAGTTCTTC
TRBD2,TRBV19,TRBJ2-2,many,CASSMAGGRASGELFF,TGTGCCAGTAGTATGGCAGGCGGGAGGGCCTCCGGGGAGCTGTTTTTT
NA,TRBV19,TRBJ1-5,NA,CASMTGLGFSNQPQHF,TGTGCCAGTATGACGGGGTTAGGGTTCAGCAATCAGCCCCAGCATTTT
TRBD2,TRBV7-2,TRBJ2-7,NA,CASSLGRREGIQYF,TGTGCCAGCAGCCTGGGTCGCCGGGAGGGTATCCAGTACTTC
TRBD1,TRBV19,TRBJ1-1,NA,CASSKDRDLRGTEAFF,TGTGCCAGTAGTAAGGACAGGGATCTGCGGGGCACTGAAGCTTTCTTT
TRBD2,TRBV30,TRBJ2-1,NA,CAWTGLANEQFF,TGTGCCTGGACGGGACTAGCCAATGAGCAGTTCTTC
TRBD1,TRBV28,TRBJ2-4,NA,CASSPTFQGARSKNIQYF,TGTGCCAGCAGTCCCACTTTTCAGGGGGCGCGTTCCAAAAACATTCAGTACTTC
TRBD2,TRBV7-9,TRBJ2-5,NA,CASSQPGTSGALGKETQYF,TGTGCCAGCAGCCAGCCAGGGACTAGCGGAGCCTTAGGGAAGGAGACCCAGTACTTC
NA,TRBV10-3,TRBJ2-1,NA,CAISESLGGKYNEQFF,TGTGCCATCAGTGAGTCGCTAGGAGGGAAGTACAATGAGCAGTTCTTC
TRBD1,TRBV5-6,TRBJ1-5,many,CASRSSGDRDNQPQHF,TGTGCCAGCAGGTCATCCGGGGACAGGGATAATCAGCCCCAGCATTTT
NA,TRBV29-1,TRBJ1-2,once,CSVESFKLRDTNGYGYTF,TGCAGCGTTGAAAGTTTTAAGCTTAGGGACACAAACGGTTATGGCTACACCTTC
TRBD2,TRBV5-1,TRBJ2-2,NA,CASSLVLAGGPNTGELFF,TGCGCCAGCAGCTTGGTGCTAGCGGGAGGCCCGAACACCGGGGAGCTGTTTTTT
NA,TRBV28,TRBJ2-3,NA,CASNLRFGGGTDTQYF,TGTGCCAGCAACCTTCGATTCGGTGGCGGCACAGATACGCAGTATTTT